The clone carrying this TCR beta chain was seen many times. Time point specified: sample taken at primary tumor resection. Samples were donated by 72 untreated early-stage non-small cell lung cancer patients. These data belong to a study of spatial heterogeneity in lung cancer. TCRdb called the 5' RACE reads again in MiXCR, with one record for every CDR3 protein. This table has tens of thousands of distinct CDR3 sequences, about 5% appearing once. The CDR3 is 14 amino acids. The V end lost 0 bases, the J end lost 4 bases, and 9 bases lay between the germline ends. The germline gives CDR1 SGHVS, CDR2 FQNEAQ.

The chain links TRBV7-8 to TRBJ1-1; possible D gene TRBD1, 6 bases. The input for sequencing was PBMCs, taken at surgery. This clonotype was obtained from a female donor with early-stage non-small cell lung cancer. The CDR3 region has the DNA TGTGCCAGCAGCTTAGCAGCCAGGGGCACTGAAGCTTTCTTT. Protein: CASSLAARGTEAFF.